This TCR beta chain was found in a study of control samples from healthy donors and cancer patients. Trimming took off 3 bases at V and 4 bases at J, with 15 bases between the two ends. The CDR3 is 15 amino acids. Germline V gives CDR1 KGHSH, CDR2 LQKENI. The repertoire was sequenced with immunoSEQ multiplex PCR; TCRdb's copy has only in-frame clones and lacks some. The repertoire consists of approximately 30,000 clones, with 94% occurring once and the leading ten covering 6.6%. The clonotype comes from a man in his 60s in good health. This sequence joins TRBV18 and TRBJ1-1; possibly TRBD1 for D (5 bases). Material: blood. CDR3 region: CASSPQGRPGTEAFF. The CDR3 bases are TGTGCCAGCTCACCTCAGGGCCGCCCGGGCACTGAAGCTTTCTTT.